In this sample, the clone carrying this T cell receptor beta chain turned up a few times. The record originates from a study of T cells after yellow fever vaccination. TCRdb itself ran the 5' RACE reads through MiXCR, one entry per CDR3 protein. The sample lists 450,000 to 600,000 distinct CDR3 sequences; approximately 13% were seen once. This specimen was PBMCs, taken on the day of the yellow fever booster vaccination. The TCR was taken from a man aged 25-40 years who received the YFV17D yellow fever vaccine.

CDR3 coding DNA: TGCAGTGCTAGAGATGGTAGCGGGGACAATGAGCAGTTCTTC. It is translated as CSARDGSGDNEQFF. This chain uses TRBV20-1 with TRBJ2-1, with 8 bases lining up with TRBD2. This CDR3 spans 14 amino acids. V dropped 0 bases and J dropped 5; count of bases not matched to a gene: 3. Per germline, CDR1 DFQATT and CDR2 SNEGSKA (reference sequence).